The 13 T cell receptor beta chains listed next were all sequenced from one sample in a study of blood T cell repertoires in COVID-19. Clones were sequenced by immunoSEQ multiplex PCR, and TCRdb holds only the in-frame ones, with some missing. The sample has about 530,000 clones, about 89% seen once. Specimen: peripheral blood. Receptors were obtained from a woman in her forties or fifties with COVID-19, enrolled during active disease.

The chain is built from TRBV19 and TRBJ1-2; TRBD1 matches 8 bases. CDR1 LNHDA and CDR2 SQIVND come from the germline V gene (reference sequence). This CDR3 has 17 amino acids. V was pared by 6 bases and J by 0 bases, with 12 bases of the junction left unmatched. The DNA for the CDR3 is TGTGCCAGTAGAGAGTACGGGACAGGCACCTCTAACTATGGCTACACCTTC. It is translated as CASREYGTGTSNYGYTF.

This chain joins TRBV3-1 (or the pseudogene TRBV3-2) and TRBJ1-6; 7 bases line up with TRBD1. The CDR3 covers 17 residues. In germline, CDR1 is LGHDT, CDR2 YNNKEL (reference sequence). J lost 0 bases, V lost 1 base, and 3 bases had no gene match. CDR3 DNA: TGTGCCAGCAGCCAAGGAAGGGGGCGCTCCTATAATTCACCCCTCCACTTT. It encodes CASSQGRGRSYNSPLHF.

This clone was seen only a few times. The gene calls are TRBV4-1 and TRBJ1-5; 7 nucleotides line up with TRBD1. The CDR3 has 13 amino acids. The germline CDR1 and CDR2 sequences are MGHRA and YSYEKL. V lost 4 bases, J lost 9 bases, and 6 bases stayed unmatched. CDR3 bases: TGCGCCAGCAGCCTCACGACAGGGACGCCCCAGCATTTT. As protein: CASSLTTGTPQHF.

The chain has TRBV7-9 and TRBJ1-1; tentatively, D is TRBD1 (5 bases). Deletions cut 5 bases from V and 4 bases from J, with 17 bases between. CDR3 length: 15 amino acids. Germline assignment: CDR1 SEHNR and CDR2 FQNEAQ (reference sequence). CDR3 protein: CASSPGWSGLTEAFF. Written as DNA, the CDR3 is TGTGCCAGCAGCCCTGGCTGGTCAGGGCTCACTGAAGCTTTCTTT. Complete variable domain (other parts from reference TRBV7-9 and TRBJ1-1): DTGVSQNPRHKITKRGQNVTFRCDPISEHNRLYWYRQTLGQGPEFLTYFQNEAQLEKSRLLSDRFSAERPKGSFSTLEIQRTEQGDSAMYLCASSPGWSGLTEAFFGQGTRLTVV.

V is TRBV6-2 or TRBV6-3 and J is TRBJ1-5; D possibly corresponds to TRBD1 (6 bases). The V gene's germline CDR1 is MNHEY and CDR2 SVGEGT. The CDR3 runs to 17 residues. The V end lost 2 bases, the J end lost 2 bases, and 16 bases lay between the germline ends. CDR3 region: CASSYGAGTYRNQPQHF. The CDR3, as DNA: TGTGCCAGCAGTTACGGTGCCGGGACATACCGCAATCAGCCCCAGCATTTT.

The chain has TRBV10-3 and TRBJ1-1, with TRBD1 as a possible D gene (6 bases). This CDR3 is built from 14 residues. V was clipped by 6 bases and J by 3 bases, with 14 bases between them. Germline CDR1 is ENHRY and CDR2 is SYGVKD. The CDR3, as DNA: TGTGCCATCAGACGGGGGAGGGGGGACACTGAAGCTTTCTTT. This gives the protein CAIRRGRGDTEAFF.

The CDR3 DNA follows: TGCGCCAGCAGCTTGGAAGCGGGGGGCGACTATAGCACAGATACGCAGTATTTT. Translating it yields CASSLEAGGDYSTDTQYF. The V gene is TRBV5-1, the J gene TRBJ2-3; TRBD2 aligns across 9 bases. The V and J ends lost 0 bases and 0 bases, in that order; junction bases with no gene match: 8. Per the germline V gene, CDR1 is SGHRS and CDR2 is YFSETQ. CDR3 length: 18 residues.

The chain recombines TRBV9 with TRBJ2-2; 8 positions agree with TRBD2. CDR3 length: 17 residues. The ends lost 0 bases at V and 0 bases at J; junction bases unmatched: 4. The germline gives CDR1 SGDLS, CDR2 YYNGEE. The CDR3 loop reads CASSVVAGGANTGELFF. CDR3 coding DNA: TGTGCCAGCAGCGTAGTTGCCGGGGGGGCGAACACCGGGGAGCTGTTTTTT.

This chain links TRBV5-1 with TRBJ1-5, with D possibly TRBD1 on 5 matching bases. Trimming cost V 2 bases and J 4 bases, with 7 bases left between them. This CDR3 contains 13 residues. The germline V gene encodes CDR1 SGHRS and CDR2 YFSETQ. CDR3 DNA sequence: TGCGCCAGCAGCTTCGACAGAAATCAGCCCCAGCATTTT. Translated: CASSFDRNQPQHF.

The chain combines TRBV5-1 with TRBJ1-1, with TRBD1 matching 7 bases. V was pared by 4 bases and J by 8 bases, with 5 bases of the junction left unmatched. The CDR3 spans 12 residues. The V gene's germline CDR1 is SGHRS and CDR2 YFSETQ. The CDR3, as DNA: TGCGCCAGCAGCCCCGGGACAGCCGAAGCTTTCTTT. Translation: CASSPGTAEAFF.

This chain uses TRBV7-8 with TRBJ1-5; D uncertain. The V end was cut by 8 bases, the J end by 1 base, with 9 bases between. The CDR3 is made up of 13 amino acids. CDR1 and CDR2 from the germline V gene are SGHVS and FQNEAQ. In DNA form, the CDR3 reads TGTGCCAGCGGATATAGCAGCAATCAGCCCCAGCATTTT. It encodes CASGYSSNQPQHF.

The chain employs TRBV30 and TRBJ2-7; tentative D call: TRBD1 (5 bases). The CDR3 loop spans 12 amino acids. Germline V gene data show CDR1 as GTSNPN and CDR2 as SVGIG (reference sequence). Trimming took off 0 bases at V and 5 bases at J, with 8 bases between the two ends. CDR3 coding DNA: TGTGCCTGGAGTGTGTCAGGGAACGAGCAGTACTTC. Translated, it gives CAWSVSGNEQYF.

This chain joins TRBV4-1 and TRBJ2-3, with D hard to call. V lost 0 bases to trimming and J lost 0 bases, with 13 bases between them. Germline values: CDR1 MGHRA, CDR2 YSYEKL. The CDR3 length is 17 residues. In nucleotides, the CDR3 is TGCGCCAGCAGCCAAGAGCAGACTGGCAGAAGCACAGATACGCAGTATTTT. This codes for CASSQEQTGRSTDTQYF.